Sequencing of this T cell receptor (beta chain) was carried out in a study of blood T cell repertoires in COVID-19. The V gene's germline CDR1 is SGHVS and CDR2 FNYEAQ. The CDR3 contains 14 residues. Trimming left V 5 bases short and J 2 bases short, with 9 bases between. Repertoires were generated with immunoSEQ multiplex PCR, while TCRdb's copy carries only in-frame clones and drops some. The sample lists approximately 300,000 clones, around 85% occurring once. This TCR was sampled from a woman between 25 and 40 years old who had been exposed to COVID-19. This chain uses TRBV7-6 with TRBJ2-2; D ambiguous. The material sequenced was PBMCs or T cells enriched from blood (not recorded which). The CDR3 sequence is CASSPRSNTGELFF. The CDR3 nucleotides read TGTGCCAGCAGCCCGCGGAGTAACACCGGGGAGCTGTTTTTT.